The 5 T cell receptor beta chains below were found in one sample sequenced in a study of a mutant IDH1 vaccine in newly diagnosed glioma. Time point meaning: week 35, safety follow-up. Each vaccine dose was 300 ug of mutant IDH1 20-mer peptide, with topical imiquimod. The protocol was immunoSEQ multiplex PCR, while the TCRdb copy is restricted to in-frame clones and leaves out a portion. The sample contains around 57,000 clones, roughly 80% of which appear only once. Their antigens are not known. Specimen: PBMCs, collected from a glioma patient whose treatment included an IDH1 peptide vaccine. All receptors derive from a man aged 30 to 45 with glioma.

This clone was counted once. The gene calls are TRBV13 and TRBJ2-7; D perhaps matches TRBD2 (6 bases). The V and J ends lost 1 base and 0 bases respectively, with 7 bases between them. The germline gives CDR1 PRHDT, CDR2 FYEKMQ (reference sequence). The CDR3 runs to 14 residues. The CDR3 DNA sequence: TGTGCCAGCAGCTTAGCGGGGGACTCCTACGAGCAGTACTTC. Its translation: CASSLAGDSYEQYF.

The chain joins TRBV4-1 to TRBJ1-1, with a weak D call TRBD1 (5 bases). CDR1 MGHRA and CDR2 YSYEKL come from the germline V gene. V shed 0 bases and J shed 2 bases, with 13 bases lying between them. The CDR3 runs 16 residues. This CDR3 is CASSQDHGRTNTEAFF. CDR3 sequence (DNA): TGCGCCAGCAGCCAAGATCACGGCAGGACAAACACTGAAGCTTTCTTT.

This sequence joins TRBV28 and TRBJ1-5; 9 positions agree with TRBD1. This CDR3 is 16 amino acids long. CDR1 and CDR2 (germline): MDHEN, SYDVKM. Trimming cost V 2 bases and J 4 bases; bases outside gene matches: 6. CDR3 bases: TGTGCCAGCAGTTTACTCCGGGACAGGGTGAATCAGCCCCAGCATTTT. Translating it yields CASSLLRDRVNQPQHF.

The genes are TRBV7-6 and TRBJ2-2, with D possibly TRBD2 on 7 matching bases. Germline V CDR1 and CDR2: SGHVS, FNYEAQ. Trimming removed 8 bases from V and 5 bases from J, with 15 bases in between. The CDR3 sequence is 14 residues long. The CDR3 spells CASRGRGFTGELFF. In nucleotides, the CDR3 is TGTGCCAGCCGAGGGAGGGGGTTTACCGGGGAGCTGTTTTTT.

The chain carries TRBV29-1 and TRBJ2-3, with 11 positions matching TRBD2. With V trimmed by 5 bases and J by 4 bases, 5 bases remained unmatched. This CDR3 is built from 14 residues. Germline assignment: CDR1 SQVTM and CDR2 ANQGSEA. The CDR3 sequence: CSVPTSGAPDTQYF. Written as DNA, the CDR3 is TGCAGCGTTCCGACTAGCGGGGCCCCAGATACGCAGTATTTT.